This TCR beta chain was sequenced during a study of shared clonotypes between healthy human individuals (dated by TCRdb to 2018 to 2021). Context from the whole study: The cohort included three men and a couple of women between 18 and 49 years of age. Per donor, three plates each were used for CD4 naive and CD4 memory, two for CD8 naive, and one for CD8 memory. The study deeply sequenced blood TCR repertoires of about 5 healthy adults to estimate repertoire size and the extent of clonotype sharing between individuals. Libraries were prepared and TCR repertoires were sequenced by different laboratories using diverse techniques, in order to increase sequencing depth and limit assay-specific biases. Per donor, leukapheresis produced somewhere between about 0.9 and 9 billion PBMCs.

Donors were healthy HIV-negative adults with no recently reported acute infections or vaccinations. Every donor was a Caucasian adult residing in Nashville, Tennessee, USA. CD4+ T cells were enriched by magnetic negative selection, after which naive cells were positively selected on CD45RA and the negative fraction was taken as the memory subset. Blood was obtained by leukapheresis, after which PBMCs were separated by Ficoll-Histopaque density gradient centrifugation and cryopreserved in liquid nitrogen vapor phase. Analytical flow cytometry was used to check the purity and quantity of each magnetically sorted T cell population. Genomic DNA was isolated from every sorted fraction and measured by UV absorbance on a Nanodrop 2000c. Using the deep immunoSEQ assay, TCR CDR3 regions were amplified from genomic DNA by multiplex PCR. Extracted genomic DNA from each cell subset was distributed evenly across all wells of several immunoSEQ 96-well plates, and each plate was treated as a replicate. Each replicate PCR for sorted subsets received about 180 ng genomic DNA, equal to roughly 30,000 T cell genomes. Purified libraries were quantified with a Qubit 3.0 fluorometer, sized on a Bioanalyzer 2100, and re-quantified with the KAPA Library Quantification kit. Each immunoSEQ 96-well plate was sequenced on its own single-read 150-cycle Illumina NextSeq 550 flow cell. The original pipeline was this. Because the immunoSEQ output held only junctional sequences and lacked quality scores, the filtering could not match the filtering applied to full-length reads. Sequences were annotated with PyIR, a Python wrapper for IgBLAST v1.9, using IMGT germline references to assign V/J genes and CDR3. Reads were removed for weak V/J assignments (E-value above 1e-6), missing CDR3, stop codons, out-of-frame junctions, or ambiguous translated residues. V3J clonotypes were defined as sequences sharing the same inferred V gene, J gene, and CDR3 amino acid sequence. Percentage overlap between repertoires was computed as shared unique clonotypes divided by the size of the smaller repertoire. Three approaches were used to assess repertoire richness: RTK rarefaction, the Chao1 estimator, and Recon v2.1 estimates of unobserved clonotypes. For all TCRbeta clonotypes obtained by the gDNA method from a few donors, generation probabilities were computed with OLGA. As stored in TCRdb, this immuneACCESS dataset retains in-frame rearrangements with V and J assigned. A fraction of the clones does not appear; measured against another copy, unresolved V genes explain less than half of the discrepancy, and the remainder lacks a known reason. That table supplies the V and J calls and clone size; D and trimming were determined from the DNA. The sample has roughly 1,000,000 clones on record, 70% to 80% of them singletons. Of the sample, 0.5% to 0.65% is held by the ten largest clones.

What the research found in general, with its limitations: Even with the large sequencing depth, rarefaction of the sorted-subset datasets indicated that sequencing was incomplete. Based on pairwise subsampling, the degree of clonotype sharing among donors was expected to be affected by sequencing depth. Naive subsets generally had larger estimated clonotype richness than memory subsets. Approximately 5% of naive CD4, 3.5% of naive CD8, roughly 2.4% of memory CD4, and about 0.4% of memory CD8 clonotypes were shared across several donors. Clonotypes shared by all four sorted-subset donors showed higher generation probabilities than non-shared clonotypes. Because the study included a small number of donors, the genetic and exposure-history diversity represented was limited. Only blood was sampled, and tissue TCR repertoires likely differ from those in blood.

As to this clone: This clone's antigen is unknown. The record has no base qualities; no much larger clone is one base away.

The CDR3 holds 13 amino acids from the cysteine to the phenylalanine. The kept DNA is CDR3 alone, 39 bases in frame from the first base. Relative to germline, V is missing 7 bases and J is missing 4 bases, with 4 bases of the junction outside any gene match. Based on the germline V gene, the CDR1 and CDR2 sequences are MDHEN and SYDVKM. The receptor's source is a man between 18 and 35 years old in good health. Some clones in this sample may be carry-over from other donors' samples. The V and J segments used are TRBV28 and TRBJ2-1, with 7 middle bases fitting TRBD2. What was sequenced was memory CD4+ T cells from PBMCs. The sample's cell subset or site label is to be understood as: CD45RA-negative fraction. The CDR3 has the sequence CASIPSGYNEQFF. The nucleotide sequence reads as follows: TGTGCCAGCATTCCTAGCGGTTACAATGAGCAGTTCTTC. Extended through the reference TRBV28 and TRBJ2-1 proteins, this CDR3 yields the full variable domain: DVKVTQSSRYLVKRTGEKVFLECVQDMDHENMFWYRQDPGLGLRLIYFSYDVKMKEKGDIPEGYSVSREKKERFSLILESASTNQTSMYLCASIPSGYNEQFFGPGTRLTVL.